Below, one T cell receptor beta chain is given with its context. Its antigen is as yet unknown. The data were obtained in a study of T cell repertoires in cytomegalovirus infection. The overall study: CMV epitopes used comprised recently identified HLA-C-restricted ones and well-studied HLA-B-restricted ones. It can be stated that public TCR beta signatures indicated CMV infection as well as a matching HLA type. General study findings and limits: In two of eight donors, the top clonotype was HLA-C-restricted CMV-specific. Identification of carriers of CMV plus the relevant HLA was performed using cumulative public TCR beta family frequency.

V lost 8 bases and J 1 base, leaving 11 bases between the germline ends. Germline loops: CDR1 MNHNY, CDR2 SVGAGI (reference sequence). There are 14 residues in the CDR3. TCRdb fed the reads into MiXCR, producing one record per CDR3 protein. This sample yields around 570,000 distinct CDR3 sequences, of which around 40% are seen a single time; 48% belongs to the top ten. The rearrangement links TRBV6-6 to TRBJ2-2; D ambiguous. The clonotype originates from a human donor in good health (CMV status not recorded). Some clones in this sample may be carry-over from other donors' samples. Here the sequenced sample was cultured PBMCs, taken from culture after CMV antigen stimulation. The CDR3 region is CASRQIGNTGELFF. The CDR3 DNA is TGTGCCAGCCGTCAAATAGGGAACACCGGGGAGCTGTTTTTT.